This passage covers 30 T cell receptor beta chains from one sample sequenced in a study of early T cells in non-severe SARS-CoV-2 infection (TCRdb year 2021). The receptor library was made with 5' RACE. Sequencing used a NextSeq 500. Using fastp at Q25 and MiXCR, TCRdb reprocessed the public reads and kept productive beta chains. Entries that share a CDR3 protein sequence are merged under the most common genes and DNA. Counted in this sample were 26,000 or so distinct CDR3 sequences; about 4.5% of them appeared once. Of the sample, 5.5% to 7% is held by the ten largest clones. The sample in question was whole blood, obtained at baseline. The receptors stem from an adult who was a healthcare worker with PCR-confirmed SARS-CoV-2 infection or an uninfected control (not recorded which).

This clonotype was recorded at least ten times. The DNA of the CDR3 is TGTGCCAGCAGGCTATCGGGACAGGGGGTCGATGAGCAGTTCTTC. It yields the protein CASRLSGQGVDEQFF. This chain uses TRBV7-8 with TRBJ2-1, with 11 bases lining up with TRBD1. Germline CDR1 SGHVS, CDR2 FQNEAQ. After removal of 6 bases from V and 8 bases from J, the junction contained 9 bases not matched to a gene. The CDR3 has 15 amino acids.

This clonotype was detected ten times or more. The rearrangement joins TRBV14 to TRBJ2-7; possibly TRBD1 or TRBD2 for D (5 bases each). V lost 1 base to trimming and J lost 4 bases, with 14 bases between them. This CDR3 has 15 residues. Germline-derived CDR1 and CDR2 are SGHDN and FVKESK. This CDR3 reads CASSQVAGASYEQYF. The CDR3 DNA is TGTGCCAGCAGCCAAGTTGCCGGGGCTTCTTACGAGCAGTACTTC.

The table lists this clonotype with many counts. Here the CDR3 DNA reads TGTGCCAGCAGCGACGGACAGTTTAATGAAAAACTGTTTTTT. Its protein product is CASSDGQFNEKLFF. The V call is TRBV6-1, the J call TRBJ1-4, with D maybe TRBD1 (6 bases). The length of the CDR3 is 14 residues. V was clipped by 6 bases and J by 4 bases, with 12 bases between them. Germline V gives CDR1 MNHNS, CDR2 SASEGT.

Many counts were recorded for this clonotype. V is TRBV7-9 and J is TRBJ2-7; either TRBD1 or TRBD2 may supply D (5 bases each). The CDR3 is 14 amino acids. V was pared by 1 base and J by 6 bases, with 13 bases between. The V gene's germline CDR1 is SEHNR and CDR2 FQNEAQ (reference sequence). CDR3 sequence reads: CASSLEGRGSEQYF. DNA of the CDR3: TGTGCCAGCAGCTTAGAGGGACGAGGGTCCGAGCAGTACTTC. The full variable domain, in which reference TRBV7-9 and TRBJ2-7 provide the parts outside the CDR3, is DTGVSQNPRHKITKRGQNVTFRCDPISEHNRLYWYRQTLGQGPEFLTYFQNEAQLEKSRLLSDRFSAERPKGSFSTLEIQRTEQGDSAMYLCASSLEGRGSEQYFGPGTRLTVT.

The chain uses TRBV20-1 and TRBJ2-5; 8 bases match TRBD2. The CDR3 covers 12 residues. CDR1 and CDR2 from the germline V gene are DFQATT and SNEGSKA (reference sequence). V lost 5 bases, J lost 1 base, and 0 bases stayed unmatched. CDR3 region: CSAGTSQETQYF. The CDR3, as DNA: TGCAGTGCTGGGACTAGCCAAGAGACCCAGTACTTC.

The CDR3 coding sequence is TGCAGCGTCGGACAGGGCCATAGGGATGAGCAGTTCTTC. This encodes CSVGQGHRDEQFF. V usage is TRBV29-1 and J usage is TRBJ2-1; TRBD1 matches 8 bases. The CDR3 spans 13 residues. Germline assignment: CDR1 SQVTM and CDR2 ANQGSEA. J gave up 8 bases and V 6 bases, and 9 bases lay outside the gene matches.

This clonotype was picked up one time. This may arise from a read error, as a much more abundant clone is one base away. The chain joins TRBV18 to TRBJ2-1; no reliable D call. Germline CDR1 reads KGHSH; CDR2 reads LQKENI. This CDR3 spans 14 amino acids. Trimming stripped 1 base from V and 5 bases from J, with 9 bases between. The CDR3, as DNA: TGTGCCAGCTCACCACGATACGGTGACAATGAGCAGTTCTTC. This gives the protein CASSPRYGDNEQFF.

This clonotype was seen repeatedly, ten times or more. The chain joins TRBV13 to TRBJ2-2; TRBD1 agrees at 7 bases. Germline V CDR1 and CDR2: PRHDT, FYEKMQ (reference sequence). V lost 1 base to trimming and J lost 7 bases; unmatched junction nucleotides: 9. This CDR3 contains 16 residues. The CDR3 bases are TGTGCCAGCAGCTTAGAGATCCAGGGGGTCGGCGGGGAGCTGTTTTTT. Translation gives CASSLEIQGVGGELFF.

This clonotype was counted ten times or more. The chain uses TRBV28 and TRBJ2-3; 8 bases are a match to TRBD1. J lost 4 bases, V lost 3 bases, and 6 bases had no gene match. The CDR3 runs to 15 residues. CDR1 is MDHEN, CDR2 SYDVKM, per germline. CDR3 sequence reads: CASSFQGAPSDTQYF. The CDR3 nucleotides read TGTGCCAGCAGTTTTCAGGGGGCGCCTTCAGATACGCAGTATTTT. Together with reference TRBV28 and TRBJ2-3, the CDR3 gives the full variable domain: DVKVTQSSRYLVKRTGEKVFLECVQDMDHENMFWYRQDPGLGLRLIYFSYDVKMKEKGDIPEGYSVSREKKERFSLILESASTNQTSMYLCASSFQGAPSDTQYFGPGTRLTVL.

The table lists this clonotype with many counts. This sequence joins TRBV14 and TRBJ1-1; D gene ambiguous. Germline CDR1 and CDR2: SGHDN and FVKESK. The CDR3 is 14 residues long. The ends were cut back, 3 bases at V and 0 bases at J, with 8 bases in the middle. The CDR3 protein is CASSQSLMNTEAFF. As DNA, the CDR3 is TGTGCCAGCAGCCAGTCCCTAATGAACACTGAAGCTTTCTTT.

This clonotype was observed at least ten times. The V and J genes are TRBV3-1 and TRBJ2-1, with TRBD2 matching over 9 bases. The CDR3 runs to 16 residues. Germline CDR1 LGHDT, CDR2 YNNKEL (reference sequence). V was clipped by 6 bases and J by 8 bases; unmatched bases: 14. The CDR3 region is CASRPPGLAGLYEQFF. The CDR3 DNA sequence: TGTGCCAGCAGACCTCCGGGGCTAGCGGGGCTCTATGAGCAGTTCTTC.

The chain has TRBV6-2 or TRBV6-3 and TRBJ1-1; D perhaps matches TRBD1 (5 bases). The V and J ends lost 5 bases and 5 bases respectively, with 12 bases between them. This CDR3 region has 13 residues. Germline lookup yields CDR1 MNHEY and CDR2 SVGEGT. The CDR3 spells CASSPQGQTEAFF. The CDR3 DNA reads TGTGCCAGCAGTCCCCAGGGTCAGACTGAAGCTTTCTTT.

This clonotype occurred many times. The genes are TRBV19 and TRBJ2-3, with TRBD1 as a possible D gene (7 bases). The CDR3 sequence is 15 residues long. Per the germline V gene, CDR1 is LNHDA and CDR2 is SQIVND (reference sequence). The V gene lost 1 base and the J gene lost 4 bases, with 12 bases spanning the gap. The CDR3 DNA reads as TGTGCCAGTAGTATAGGACAGGGAGGCGCAGATACGCAGTATTTT. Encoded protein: CASSIGQGGADTQYF.

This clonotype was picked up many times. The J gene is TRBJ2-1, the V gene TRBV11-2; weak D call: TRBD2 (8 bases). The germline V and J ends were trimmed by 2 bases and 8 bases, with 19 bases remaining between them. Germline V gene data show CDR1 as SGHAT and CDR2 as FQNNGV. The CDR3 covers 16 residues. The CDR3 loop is CASSLRGREAVDEQFF. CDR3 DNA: TGTGCCAGCAGCTTAAGGGGGCGGGAGGCAGTGGATGAGCAGTTCTTC.

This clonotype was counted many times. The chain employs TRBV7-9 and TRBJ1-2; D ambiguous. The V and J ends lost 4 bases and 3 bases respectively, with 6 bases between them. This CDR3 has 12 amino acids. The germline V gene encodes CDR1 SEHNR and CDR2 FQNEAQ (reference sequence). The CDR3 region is CASSSNDYGYTF. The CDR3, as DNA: TGTGCCAGCAGCTCGAATGACTATGGCTACACCTTC.

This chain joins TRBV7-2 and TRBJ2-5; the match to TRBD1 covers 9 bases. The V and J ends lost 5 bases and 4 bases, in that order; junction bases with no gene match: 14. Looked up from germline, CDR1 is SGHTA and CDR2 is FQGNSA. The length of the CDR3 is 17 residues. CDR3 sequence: CASSTPPGTGISETQYF. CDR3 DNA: TGTGCCAGCAGCACCCCCCCTGGGACAGGGATCTCAGAGACCCAGTACTTC.

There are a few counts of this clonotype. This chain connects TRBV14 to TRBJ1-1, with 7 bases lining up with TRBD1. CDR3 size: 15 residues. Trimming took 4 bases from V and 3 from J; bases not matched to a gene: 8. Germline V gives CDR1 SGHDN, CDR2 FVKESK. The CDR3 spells CASSRRTGRDTEAFF. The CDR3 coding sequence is TGTGCCAGCAGCCGAAGGACAGGCAGGGACACTGAAGCTTTCTTT.

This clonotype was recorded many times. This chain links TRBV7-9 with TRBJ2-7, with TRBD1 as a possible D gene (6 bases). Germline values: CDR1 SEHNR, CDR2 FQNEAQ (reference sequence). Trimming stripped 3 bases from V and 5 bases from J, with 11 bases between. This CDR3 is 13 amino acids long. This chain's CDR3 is CASSLQGTHEQYF. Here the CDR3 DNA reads TGTGCCAGCAGCTTGCAGGGGACCCACGAGCAGTACTTC.

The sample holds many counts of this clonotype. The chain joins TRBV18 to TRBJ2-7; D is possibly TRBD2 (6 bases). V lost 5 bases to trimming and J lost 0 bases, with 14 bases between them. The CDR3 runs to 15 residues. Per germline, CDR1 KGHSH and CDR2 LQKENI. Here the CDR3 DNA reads TGTGCCAGCTCAAGTGCGGTGACTAGCTCCTACGAGCAGTACTTC. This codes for CASSSAVTSSYEQYF.

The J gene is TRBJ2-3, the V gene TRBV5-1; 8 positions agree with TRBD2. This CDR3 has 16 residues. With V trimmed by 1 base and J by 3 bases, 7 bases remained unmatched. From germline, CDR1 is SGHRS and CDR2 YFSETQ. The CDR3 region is CASSLTSGSGTDTQYF. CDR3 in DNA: TGCGCCAGCAGCTTGACTAGCGGATCCGGGACAGATACGCAGTATTTT.

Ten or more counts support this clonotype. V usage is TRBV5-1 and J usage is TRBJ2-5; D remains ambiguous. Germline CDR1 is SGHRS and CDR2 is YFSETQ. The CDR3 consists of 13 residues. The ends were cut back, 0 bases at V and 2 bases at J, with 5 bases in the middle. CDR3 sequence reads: CASSLDPQETQYF. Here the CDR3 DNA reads TGCGCCAGCAGCTTGGATCCTCAAGAGACCCAGTACTTC.

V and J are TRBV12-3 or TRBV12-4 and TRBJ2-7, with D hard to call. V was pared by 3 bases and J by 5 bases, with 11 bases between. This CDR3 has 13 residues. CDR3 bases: TGTGCCAGCAGTTTCCCCCTAGACCACGAGCAGTACTTC. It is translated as CASSFPLDHEQYF.

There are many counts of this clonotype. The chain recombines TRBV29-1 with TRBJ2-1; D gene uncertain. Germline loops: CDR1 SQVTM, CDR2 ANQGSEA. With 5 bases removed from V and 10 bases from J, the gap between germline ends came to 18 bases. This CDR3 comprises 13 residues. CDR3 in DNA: TGCAGCGTTCAAGTAAGGCGCACTGGGGAGCAGTTCTTC. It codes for CSVQVRRTGEQFF.

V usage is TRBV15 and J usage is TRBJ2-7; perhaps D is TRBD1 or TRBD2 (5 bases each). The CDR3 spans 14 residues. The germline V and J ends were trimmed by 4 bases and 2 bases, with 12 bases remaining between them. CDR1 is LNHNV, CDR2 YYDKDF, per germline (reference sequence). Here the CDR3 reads CATSTQRGPYEQYF. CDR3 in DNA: TGTGCCACCAGCACCCAGAGGGGACCCTACGAGCAGTACTTC.

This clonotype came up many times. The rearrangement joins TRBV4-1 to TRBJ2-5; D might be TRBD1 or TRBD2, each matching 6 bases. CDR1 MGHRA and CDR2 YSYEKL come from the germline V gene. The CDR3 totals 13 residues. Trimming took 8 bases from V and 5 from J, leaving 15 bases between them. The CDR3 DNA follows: TGCGCCAGCGGGGCAGGGGAGGAGGAGACCCAGTACTTC. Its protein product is CASGAGEEETQYF.

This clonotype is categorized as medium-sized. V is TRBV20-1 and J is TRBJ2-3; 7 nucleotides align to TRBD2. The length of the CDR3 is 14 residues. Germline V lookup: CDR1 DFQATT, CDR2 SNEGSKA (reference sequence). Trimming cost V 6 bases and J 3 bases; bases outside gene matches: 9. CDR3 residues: CSAPPAGRTDTQYF. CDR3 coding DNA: TGCAGTGCACCCCCCGCCGGGAGGACAGATACGCAGTATTTT.

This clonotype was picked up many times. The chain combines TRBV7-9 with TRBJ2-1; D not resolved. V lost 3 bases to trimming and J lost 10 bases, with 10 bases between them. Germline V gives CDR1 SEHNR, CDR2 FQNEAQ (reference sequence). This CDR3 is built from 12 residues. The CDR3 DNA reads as TGTGCCAGCAGCTTCGCAACAGAAGAGCAGTTCTTC. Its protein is CASSFATEEQFF.

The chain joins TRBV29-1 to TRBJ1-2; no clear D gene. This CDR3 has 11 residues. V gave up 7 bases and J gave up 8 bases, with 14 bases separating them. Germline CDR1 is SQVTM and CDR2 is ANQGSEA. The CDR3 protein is CSGRIGDGYTF. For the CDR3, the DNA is TGCAGCGGACGTATTGGAGACGGCTACACCTTC.

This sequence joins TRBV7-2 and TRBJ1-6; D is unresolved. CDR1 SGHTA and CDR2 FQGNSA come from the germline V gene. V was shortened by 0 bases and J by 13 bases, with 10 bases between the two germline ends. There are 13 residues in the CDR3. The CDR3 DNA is TGTGCCAGCAGCTTAGCGTCAGACCGTCCCCTCCACTTT. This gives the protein CASSLASDRPLHF.

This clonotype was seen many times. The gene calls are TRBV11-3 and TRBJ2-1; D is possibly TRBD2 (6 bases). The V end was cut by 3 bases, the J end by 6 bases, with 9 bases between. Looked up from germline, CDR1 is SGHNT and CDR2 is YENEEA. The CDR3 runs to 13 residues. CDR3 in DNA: TGTGCCAGCAGCTTCCGGAGGGGCAATGAGCAGTTCTTC. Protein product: CASSFRRGNEQFF.